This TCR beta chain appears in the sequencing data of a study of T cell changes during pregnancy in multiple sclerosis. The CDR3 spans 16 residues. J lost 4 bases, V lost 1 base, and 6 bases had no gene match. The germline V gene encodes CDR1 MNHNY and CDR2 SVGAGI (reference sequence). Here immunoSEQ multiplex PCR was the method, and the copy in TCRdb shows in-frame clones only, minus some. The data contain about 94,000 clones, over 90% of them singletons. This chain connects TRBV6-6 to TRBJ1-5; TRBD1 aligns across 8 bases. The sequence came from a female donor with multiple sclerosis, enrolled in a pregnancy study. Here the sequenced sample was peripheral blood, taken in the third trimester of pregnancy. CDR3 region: CASSYLPQGGNQPQHF. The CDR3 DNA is TGTGCCAGCAGTTACTTACCACAGGGGGGTAATCAGCCCCAGCATTTT.